The entry that follows covers one T cell receptor (beta chain) sequence. In its sample, this clone was seen a few times. The target of this receptor is not known. Per-nucleotide qualities are absent, and no much larger clonotype sits a single base away. For CDR1 and CDR2, the germline V gene (reference sequence) lists LNHDA and SQIVND. The trim is 3 bases for V and 8 bases for J, with a gap of 14 bases between the germline ends. There are 14 amino acids in the CDR3, from cysteine to phenylalanine inclusive. Only the CDR3 region is kept as DNA, spanning 42 bases read in frame from base 1. The cohort comprised hundreds of healthy bone marrow donors. At the time of sampling, every cohort member was nominally healthy, though immune exposures that went unrecorded were likely present. The donor was CMV seronegative and was included in the group of around 320 seronegative cohort members. A peripheral blood sample was provided by each donor, and peripheral blood mononuclear cells were used for TCR beta sequencing. The Qiagen DNeasy Blood Extraction Kit was used to extract genomic DNA from the blood cell samples.

Libraries were prepared through the immunoSEQ multiplex PCR assay. For the multiplex PCR, a mixture combining 60 forward primers for TCR Vbeta segments and 13 reverse primers for TCR Jbeta segments was used. Amplification of the CDR3 region of rearranged TCR beta genes was performed with a multiplex PCR assay on genomic DNA. The amplified TCR beta libraries were sequenced on the Illumina HiSeq System as 87-base-pair reads. For the original study's pipeline: A later analysis tallied roughly 78 million unique TCR beta chains across the 550 to 850 repertoires, and approximately 12 million of those chains were shared by two or more donors. A nearest-neighbor algorithm error-corrected the raw reads and collapsed the reads into unique sequences, merging closely related sequences to remove PCR and sequencing errors. V, D and J gene segments were assigned by aligning CDR3 sequences to IMGT reference sequences. Each retained sequence needed at least a six-nucleotide match to both a V gene segment and a J gene segment. Rearrangements were called productive when the CDR3 lacked stop codons and stayed in frame with V and J; all others were non-productive. Following IMGT convention, CDR3 was defined as the stretch from the second conserved V-encoded cysteine up to the conserved J-encoded phenylalanine. Sequences without an unambiguous match to a single V gene segment were excluded from the earlier analysis of almost 600 of the donors. An earlier analysis of almost 600 of the donors classified V segments as functional when productive rearrangements were above 56.7% and as segregating when the standard deviation between donors was above 5%. A statistical classification framework was built to diagnose cytomegalovirus status from the catalog of TCR beta chain sequences. In a later analysis, V and J genes were assigned by comparing TCR nucleotide sequences against IMGT/GENE-DB human TR gene sequences. Using the TCRdist pipeline, a later analysis assigned CDR3 sequences along with most-parsimonious VDJ recombination scenarios. In a later analysis, each TCR beta chain was defined by its CDR3 amino acid sequence together with its V-gene family, and reads lacking a unique V-gene family were excluded. As a way to deal with suspected cross-contamination and a sequencing artifact, a later analysis dropped 450 to 700 nucleotide sequences that were highly shared and had low generation probability. In a later analysis, a clonal expansion index for each public chain was calculated from normalized within-repertoire ranks of inferred template counts. In a later analysis, generation probabilities were computed using a VDJ recombination model fitted to out-of-frame rearrangements, and the results were checked against IGoR. Hypergeometric tests were used in a later analysis to score TCR-TCR, TCR-HLA and TCR-CMV co-occurrence, with a repertoire-size bias correction applied to the TCR pairs. False discovery rates were estimated in a later analysis by permuting HLA or CMV assignments 20 times. In a later analysis, co-occurring TCRs were grouped using DBSCAN, and TCRdist sequence similarity was added for clustering within HLA-allele-positive subsets. Repertoires with fewer than 30,000 or more than 120,000 public chains were left out of co-occurrence clustering, as were about 5 repertoires with anomalous nucleotide sharing. TCRdb's version of the immuneACCESS table is confined to in-frame rearrangements and falls short of the full clone set. An unresolved V gene accounts for under half of the shortfall where checked; the remainder is of unknown origin. V and J calls and clone size are those listed in that table; D and trimming were worked out from the DNA. The table for this sample lists 130,000 or so clones; roughly four fifths of them were counted only once. The ten largest make up 1.5% to 2.5% of the sample.

This entry belongs to a study of cytomegalovirus exposure and HLA in healthy donors (dated by TCRdb to about 2017). Regarding the research as a whole: In an earlier analysis of some 610 of the donors, less than 350 Gb of sequence data and 95 million to 130 million unique TCR beta sequences from 180 million or so T cells were reported. The number of donors typed differed by locus, with about 629-630 for A, B, C, DRB1 and DQB1, 522 for DQA1, 606 for DPA1, and around 450 for DPB1. An early release covering approximately 600 HLA-typed donors comprised 250 to 350 gigabases of sequencing data and 85 million or so unique TCR sequences. A later analysis re-analyzed previously published TCR beta repertoires from 550 to 700 donors and added high-resolution HLA genotyping to study TCR occurrence patterns. Donor age, sex, ethnicity and CMV serostatus were compiled together with the repertoire data. All discovery cohort repertoires had been generated using a single sequencing platform. Among the roughly 390 genotyped donors, about 83% belonged to the genetic ancestry cluster associated with self-reported Caucasian donors. A later genetic analysis took genome-wide SNP genotypes for about three fifths of the roughly 700 donors and used that subset as a discovery cohort. Using immunosequencing, the study profiled T cell repertoires from 500 to 800 subjects and related those repertoires to cytomegalovirus serostatus. In the later analysis, no new phenotypic data were used to find candidate immune exposures; instead, reliance was placed on TCR beta sequences and their occurrence across donors. Both class I and class II loci were covered by HLA typing, at four-digit resolution. Besides the first cohort of approximately 670 subjects, a separate validation cohort made up of 90 to 150 different subjects was used. Several DR-DQ haplotypes were handled as single units for association and clustering because linkage in the cohort was strong. An earlier analysis of around 580 of the donors used high-throughput TCR beta sequencing to judge whether each TCR beta V gene segment behaved as functional or pseudogenic. The aim of the study was to test whether cataloging public T cell receptors could identify signatures of past pathogen exposure. Among about 360 genotyped donors of the cohort, an average of roughly 240,000 unique TCR beta nucleotide sequences were sequenced per donor, around 20% of them non-productive. To predict cytomegalovirus infection status, the study combined high-throughput TCR immunosequencing, statistical association of individual TCRs with disease status, and machine learning.

The paper as a whole reports these results and caveats: Compared with equally common non-associated chains, HLA-associated TCR beta chains in a later analysis were more clonally expanded and had lower generation probabilities. In a later analysis, 16,951 TCR beta sequences were associated with specific HLA alleles at a false discovery rate of 0.05. A later analysis reported that several top co-occurrence clusters appeared linked to parvovirus B19, influenza, CMV and Epstein-Barr virus. A further reported finding was that TCR beta sequences accurately predicted the HLA-A and HLA-B alleles for most subjects in the first cohort. Because the 87-base-pair reads could not distinguish some IMGT-functional V segments, including TRBV6-2 and TRBV6-3, those segments were excluded. The classifier was reported to diagnose cytomegalovirus status with high specificity and sensitivity in both the original and validation cohorts. Compared with the approximately 670-donor mean, donors in an Asian-associated ancestry cluster had fewer N-insertions in productive TCRs, according to a later genetic analysis. Most TCR sequences were observed very rarely across donors, whereas some public TCRs were present in many individuals. Because counts were too low, 15 or so rarely observed V segments, including chromosome 9 orphons, were excluded from the earlier analysis of around 640 of the donors. Immune exposure information for the cohort was limited to CMV serostatus. In a later analysis, most CMV-associated TCR beta chains were found to appear HLA-restricted, with HLA associations seemingly driven largely by CMV exposure. The study listed approximately 150 TCR beta chains as associated with cytomegalovirus. In vitro tests confirmed that a few of the cytomegalovirus-associated TCR beta chains recognize cytomegalovirus antigens. V-gene and J-gene trimming of TCR beta chains was associated with a missense DCLRE1C variant in a later genetic analysis, and the association was replicated in an independent cohort. A later analysis found that TCR association rates varied across HLA loci, with DRB1 alleles showing the most associated TCRs and HLA-C alleles the fewest. A cluster of highly shared sequence variants was judged likely to be a technical artifact of the sequencing pipeline. Linkage disequilibrium might explain the correlated functional status among segregating V segments, but an unknown experimental factor could not be excluded. Presence/absence analyses assumed roughly uniform sequencing depth across donors, an assumption that may not hold. Only TCR beta chains were sequenced in this cohort, and the absence of alpha or paired-chain data limited detectable features. Because HLA typing was unavailable for some donors at each locus, only the typed subset was used in association tests. When HLA alleles, especially DR and DQ, strongly co-occurred, TCR associations were difficult to assign to individual alleles. The authors suggested that the approach could potentially be extended to other disease states and immunological phenotypes. Broadly in line with IMGT annotations, most TCR beta V segments showed up in productive rearrangements about 90% or about 30% of the time in an earlier analysis of several hundred of the donors.

Here the chain combines TRBV19 and TRBJ2-1; possibly the D gene is TRBD1, per 6 matching bases. This TCR was recovered from a middle-aged woman in good health and CMV-seronegative. The specimen was PBMCs. The DNA sequence follows: TGTGCCAGTAGTATTTCATGGGGACACGATGAGCAGTTCTTC. Its protein is CASSISWGHDEQFF.